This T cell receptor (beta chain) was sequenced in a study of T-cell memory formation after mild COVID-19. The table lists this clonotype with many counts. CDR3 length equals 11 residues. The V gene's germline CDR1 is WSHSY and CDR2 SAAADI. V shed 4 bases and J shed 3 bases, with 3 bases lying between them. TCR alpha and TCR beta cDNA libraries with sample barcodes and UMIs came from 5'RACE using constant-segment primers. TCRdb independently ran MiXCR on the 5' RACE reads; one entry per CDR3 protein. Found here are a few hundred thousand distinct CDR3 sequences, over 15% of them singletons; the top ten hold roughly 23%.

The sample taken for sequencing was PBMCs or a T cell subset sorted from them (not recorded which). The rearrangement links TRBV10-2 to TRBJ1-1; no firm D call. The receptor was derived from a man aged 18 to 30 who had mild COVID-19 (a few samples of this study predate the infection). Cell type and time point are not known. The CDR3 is CASSGYTEAFF. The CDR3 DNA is TGCGCCAGCAGTGGATACACTGAAGCTTTCTTT.